The 27 T cell receptor beta chains presented below share a single source sample, sequenced in a study of blood T cell repertoires in COVID-19. Generated by immunoSEQ multiplex PCR, the TCRdb table keeps only in-frame clones and is missing some. The sample gives approximately 220,000 clones, approximately 88% of which show up once; 2.6% is in the top ten. The sample taken for sequencing was PBMCs or T cells enriched from blood (not recorded which). These receptors originate from a woman aged 30 to 39 with acute COVID-19.

In this sample, this clone turned up once. The CDR3 region has the DNA TGCGCCAGCAGTCAATCCGGGCGGAGGCCCGGAAACACCATATATTTT. Translated, it gives CASSQSGRRPGNTIYF. The chain has TRBV23-1 and TRBJ1-3; D uncertain. TRBV23-1 is labeled an ORF, and its function is uncertain. Trimming pared 0 bases from V and 4 bases from J, leaving 13 bases between. CDR3 length equals 16 residues.

This chain links TRBV19 with TRBJ2-7; D is perhaps TRBD2 (5 bases). V was clipped by 3 bases and J by 2 bases, with 17 bases between them. CDR3 length equals 16 residues. CDR1 LNHDA and CDR2 SQIVND come from the germline V gene (reference sequence). The CDR3 sequence is CASSMAHGGLTYEQYF. CDR3 in DNA: TGTGCCAGTAGTATGGCCCACGGCGGGCTAACCTACGAGCAGTACTTC.

The chain has TRBV21-1 and TRBJ1-4; the table names TRBD1, a call not compared with the DNA. TRBV21-1 is reported as a pseudogene. The CDR3 length is 15 residues. CDR3 DNA: TGTGCCAGCAGCAAACGACAGGGCGGTAATGAAAAACTGTTTTTT. This codes for CASSKRQGGNEKLFF.

This clone was counted ten times or more. The J gene is TRBJ2-1, the V gene TRBV4-2; TRBD2 agrees at 9 bases. Germline CDR1 is LGHNA and CDR2 is YNFKEQ. The V segment lost 0 bases and the J segment 1 base; nucleotides outside the gene matches: 1. CDR3 length equals 16 residues. The CDR3 here is CASSQETSGSYNEQFF. The CDR3 DNA is TGTGCCAGCAGCCAAGAAACTAGCGGGTCCTACAATGAGCAGTTCTTC.

The chain combines TRBV27 with TRBJ1-4, with D perhaps matching TRBD1 (5 bases). With 5 bases removed from V and 5 bases from J, the gap between germline ends came to 15 bases. The germline gives CDR1 MNHEY, CDR2 SMNVEV (reference sequence). There are 15 residues in the CDR3. CDR3 sequence reads: CASSIRRGVNEKLFF. CDR3 in DNA: TGTGCCAGCAGTATTAGACGGGGGGTAAATGAAAAACTGTTTTTT.

The chain carries TRBV5-4 and TRBJ2-5; the D is unclear. The CDR3 totals 11 residues. The V end was cut by 2 bases, the J end by 5 bases, with 4 bases between. CDR1 is SGHNT and CDR2 is YYREEE in the germline V gene (reference sequence). The CDR3 nucleotides read TGTGCCAGCAGCTTTAGTGAGACCCAGTACTTC. It yields the protein CASSFSETQYF.

The chain employs TRBV7-2 and TRBJ1-1; unclear D gene. CDR3 length: 14 residues. The V end was cut by 5 bases, the J end by 6 bases, with 16 bases between. CDR1 SGHTA and CDR2 FQGNSA come from the germline V gene. CDR3 sequence (DNA): TGTGCCAGCAGCCCCCCTACCACTCGGGCTGAAGCTTTCTTT. Encoded protein: CASSPPTTRAEAFF.

The chain is built from TRBV11-2 and TRBJ1-1, with TRBD1 matching 8 bases. V was clipped by 4 bases and J by 1 base; unmatched bases: 8. This CDR3 is 16 amino acids long. CDR1 SGHAT and CDR2 FQNNGV come from the germline V gene. The CDR3 protein is CASSSGQVGWNTEAFF. As DNA, the CDR3 is TGTGCCAGCAGCTCGGGACAGGTGGGGTGGAACACTGAAGCTTTCTTT.

The J gene is TRBJ1-2, the V gene TRBV30, with D perhaps TRBD1 (5 bases). V lost 4 bases, J lost 2 bases, and 14 bases lay in between. The CDR3 has 14 amino acids. From germline, CDR1 is GTSNPN and CDR2 SVGIG (reference sequence). CDR3 coding DNA: TGTGCCTGGATACCGGGACTTATGAACTATGGCTACACCTTC. Translating gives CAWIPGLMNYGYTF.

The chain uses TRBV18 and TRBJ1-5; the match to TRBD1 covers 7 bases. Germline lookup yields CDR1 KGHSH and CDR2 LQKENI. This CDR3 region has 15 residues. V shed 6 bases and J 3 bases; nucleotides not matched to a gene: 8. Here the CDR3 DNA reads TGTGCCAGCTCGTACCGGGACAGTGACAATCAGCCCCAGCATTTT. It encodes CASSYRDSDNQPQHF.

The chain is built from TRBV7-2 and TRBJ1-6; D is unclear. Germline V gene data show CDR1 as SGHTA and CDR2 as FQGNSA. The CDR3 is 14 residues long. The germline V and J ends were trimmed by 5 bases and 10 bases, with 15 bases remaining between them. CDR3 sequence (DNA): TGTGCCAGCAGCCCGGAGAGGTCGGGGTCACCCCTCCACTTT. Its protein is CASSPERSGSPLHF.

The chain has TRBV5-5 and TRBJ1-1, with 10 bases lining up with TRBD1. The CDR3 consists of 15 residues. From germline, CDR1 is SGHKS and CDR2 YYEKEE (reference sequence). V lost 3 bases to trimming and J lost 0 bases; unmatched junction nucleotides: 2. In nucleotides, the CDR3 is TGTGCCAGCAGCTGGGACAGGGGATTGAACACTGAAGCTTTCTTT. It yields the protein CASSWDRGLNTEAFF.

The chain carries TRBV7-2 and TRBJ1-2, with D possibly TRBD1 on 6 matching bases. Trimming removed 5 bases at V and 3 bases at J, with 16 bases between. The length of the CDR3 is 15 residues. CDR1 is SGHTA and CDR2 is FQGNSA in the germline V gene. The CDR3 loop reads CASSLKQGLDYGYTF. For the CDR3, the DNA is TGTGCCAGCAGCCTTAAACAGGGCCTAGACTATGGCTACACCTTC. The full variable domain, in which reference TRBV7-2 and TRBJ1-2 provide the parts outside the CDR3, is GAGVSQSPSNKVTEKGKDVELRCDPISGHTALYWYRQSLGQGLEFLIYFQGNSAPDKSGLPSDRFSAERTGGSVSTLTIQRTQQEDSAVYLCASSLKQGLDYGYTFGSGTRLTVV.

The CDR3 is CASSTPGLGGNTEAFF. In DNA, the CDR3 is TGTGCCAGCAGTACTCCCGGGTTAGGGGGGAACACTGAAGCTTTCTTT. The chain links TRBV6-2 or TRBV6-3 to TRBJ1-1, with D possibly TRBD1 on 6 matching bases. Germline V CDR1 and CDR2: MNHEY, SVGEGT. Between the trimmed V and J ends, which lost 5 bases and 1 base, there was a span of 17 bases. The CDR3 contains 16 residues.

DNA for the CDR3: TGTGCCAGCAGCTTGGGACAGGGCCAAGCTTTCTTT. Translating it yields CASSLGQGQAFF. The gene calls are TRBV11-3 and TRBJ1-1; 9 bases align to TRBD1. The CDR3 loop spans 12 amino acids. The V segment lost 3 bases and the J segment 9 bases; nucleotides outside the gene matches: 2. Germline values: CDR1 SGHNT, CDR2 YENEEA. The variable domain in full, completed from reference TRBV11-3 and TRBJ1-1, reads EAGVVQSPRYKIIEKKQPVAFWCNPISGHNTLYWYLQNLGQGPELLIRYENEEAVDDSQLPKDRFSAERLKGVDSTLKIQPAELGDSAVYLCASSLGQGQAFFGQGTRLTVV.

V usage is TRBV9 and J usage is TRBJ2-1; D unresolved. CDR3 length: 15 amino acids. Trimming took off 4 bases at V and 0 bases at J, with 11 bases between the two ends. From germline, CDR1 is SGDLS and CDR2 YYNGEE. CDR3 bases: TGTGCCAGCAGCTCACCTCCGGGCTCCTACAATGAGCAGTTCTTC. Its translation: CASSSPPGSYNEQFF.

This clone was recorded once. This sequence joins TRBV29-1 and TRBJ2-1; D possibly corresponds to TRBD1 (5 bases). The V end was cut by 4 bases, the J end by 4 bases, with 8 bases between. Germline assignment: CDR1 SQVTM and CDR2 ANQGSEA. The CDR3 has 12 residues. CDR3 loop: CSVVGQYNEQFF. In DNA, the CDR3 is TGCAGCGTTGTTGGACAATACAATGAGCAGTTCTTC.

V gene TRBV27 combines with J gene TRBJ1-1; TRBD1 matches 7 bases. CDR1 is MNHEY and CDR2 is SMNVEV in the germline V gene (reference sequence). The CDR3 runs to 13 residues. V was clipped by 6 bases and J by 5 bases; unmatched bases: 6. CDR3 DNA sequence: TGTGCCAGCAGGCCAGACAGGGAAACTGAAGCTTTCTTT. Amino acid sequence: CASRPDRETEAFF.

This clone appeared many times. The chain employs TRBV6-4 and TRBJ2-3; 10 positions agree with TRBD2. Germline V gene data show CDR1 as MRHNA and CDR2 as SNTAGT. The CDR3 loop spans 15 amino acids. J gave up 3 bases and V 4 bases, and 4 bases lay outside the gene matches. This CDR3 is CASSGSAGGTDTQYF. The CDR3 DNA reads as TGTGCCAGCAGTGGATCAGCGGGGGGGACAGATACGCAGTATTTT.

This clone is a singleton in its sample. This chain joins TRBV6-5 and TRBJ2-7, with D possibly being TRBD1 (6 bases). Germline CDR1 reads MNHEY; CDR2 reads SVGAGI. The CDR3 contains 14 residues. V lost 6 bases to trimming and J lost 2 bases, with 14 bases between them. The CDR3 protein is CASSLQGFAYEQYF. DNA for the CDR3: TGTGCCAGCAGCTTACAGGGTTTCGCCTACGAGCAGTACTTC.

The chain carries TRBV30 and TRBJ1-1; 7 bases match TRBD1. The CDR3 consists of 14 residues. The germline CDR1 and CDR2 sequences are GTSNPN and SVGIG (reference sequence). With 2 bases clipped from V and 8 bases from J, the junction kept 11 bases outside the gene matches. Here the CDR3 reads CAWSKKGAQKEAFF. CDR3 DNA sequence: TGTGCCTGGAGTAAAAAGGGGGCACAGAAGGAAGCTTTCTTT. Drawing the rest from reference TRBV30 and TRBJ1-1, the complete variable domain is SQTIHQWPATLVQPVGSPLSLECTVEGTSNPNLYWYRQAAGRGLQLLFYSVGIGQISSEVPQNLSASRPQDRQFILSSKKLLLSDSGFYLCAWSKKGAQKEAFFGQGTRLTVV.

V and J are TRBV29-1 and TRBJ2-1; D perhaps matches TRBD1 (8 bases). The CDR3 is 15 residues long. The germline CDR1 and CDR2 sequences are SQVTM and ANQGSEA. V was cut by 7 bases and J by 5 bases, with 21 bases left in between. DNA of the CDR3: TGCAGCGCCAGGCCTTGGACAGGGAGGGACAATGAGCAGTTCTTC. This translates into CSARPWTGRDNEQFF.

The chain is built from TRBV20-1 and TRBJ2-3; 9 bases line up with TRBD2. Trimming at V came to 3 bases and at J to 8 bases, leaving 9 bases not matched to a gene. Looked up from germline, CDR1 is DFQATT and CDR2 is SNEGSKA (reference sequence). The CDR3 is 14 residues long. For the CDR3, the DNA is TGCAGTGCTAGTCTAGCGGGAATTACGGGTACGCAGTATTTT. Its protein is CSASLAGITGTQYF.

The rearrangement joins TRBV7-2 to TRBJ2-2; 12 positions agree with TRBD1. CDR3 length equals 16 residues. J lost 7 bases, V lost 1 base, and 4 bases had no gene match. Per germline, CDR1 SGHTA and CDR2 FQGNSA. The CDR3 bases are TGTGCCAGCAGCTTAGGGGGACAGGGGGCCAGCGGGGAGCTGTTTTTT. It encodes CASSLGGQGASGELFF.

The rearrangement links TRBV6-5 to TRBJ1-1; D is perhaps TRBD1 (6 bases). V lost 7 bases to trimming and J lost 4 bases, with 13 bases between them. The CDR3 contains 13 residues. The germline V gene encodes CDR1 MNHEY and CDR2 SVGAGI. CDR3 nucleotide sequence: TGTGCCAGCACTAAACCAGGGGCCACTGAAGCTTTCTTT. Its protein is CASTKPGATEAFF.

The rearrangement links TRBV18 to TRBJ2-7; 8 nucleotides line up with TRBD2. This CDR3 contains 14 residues. J lost 3 bases, V lost 3 bases, and 4 bases had no gene match. Germline V lookup: CDR1 KGHSH, CDR2 LQKENI. CDR3 sequence reads: CASSPTGTSYEQYF. The CDR3 DNA follows: TGTGCCAGCTCACCGACCGGGACTAGCTACGAGCAGTACTTC.

The chain uses TRBV27 and TRBJ2-2, with D possibly TRBD1 on 6 matching bases. Germline V gene data show CDR1 as MNHEY and CDR2 as SMNVEV (reference sequence). The CDR3 runs 17 residues. V shed 7 bases and J shed 9 bases, with 27 bases lying between them. The CDR3 region has the DNA TGTGCCAGCACAGAAACAGGGCCGACGGACGAGTGGAGGGAGCTGTTTTTT. Amino acids: CASTETGPTDEWRELFF.